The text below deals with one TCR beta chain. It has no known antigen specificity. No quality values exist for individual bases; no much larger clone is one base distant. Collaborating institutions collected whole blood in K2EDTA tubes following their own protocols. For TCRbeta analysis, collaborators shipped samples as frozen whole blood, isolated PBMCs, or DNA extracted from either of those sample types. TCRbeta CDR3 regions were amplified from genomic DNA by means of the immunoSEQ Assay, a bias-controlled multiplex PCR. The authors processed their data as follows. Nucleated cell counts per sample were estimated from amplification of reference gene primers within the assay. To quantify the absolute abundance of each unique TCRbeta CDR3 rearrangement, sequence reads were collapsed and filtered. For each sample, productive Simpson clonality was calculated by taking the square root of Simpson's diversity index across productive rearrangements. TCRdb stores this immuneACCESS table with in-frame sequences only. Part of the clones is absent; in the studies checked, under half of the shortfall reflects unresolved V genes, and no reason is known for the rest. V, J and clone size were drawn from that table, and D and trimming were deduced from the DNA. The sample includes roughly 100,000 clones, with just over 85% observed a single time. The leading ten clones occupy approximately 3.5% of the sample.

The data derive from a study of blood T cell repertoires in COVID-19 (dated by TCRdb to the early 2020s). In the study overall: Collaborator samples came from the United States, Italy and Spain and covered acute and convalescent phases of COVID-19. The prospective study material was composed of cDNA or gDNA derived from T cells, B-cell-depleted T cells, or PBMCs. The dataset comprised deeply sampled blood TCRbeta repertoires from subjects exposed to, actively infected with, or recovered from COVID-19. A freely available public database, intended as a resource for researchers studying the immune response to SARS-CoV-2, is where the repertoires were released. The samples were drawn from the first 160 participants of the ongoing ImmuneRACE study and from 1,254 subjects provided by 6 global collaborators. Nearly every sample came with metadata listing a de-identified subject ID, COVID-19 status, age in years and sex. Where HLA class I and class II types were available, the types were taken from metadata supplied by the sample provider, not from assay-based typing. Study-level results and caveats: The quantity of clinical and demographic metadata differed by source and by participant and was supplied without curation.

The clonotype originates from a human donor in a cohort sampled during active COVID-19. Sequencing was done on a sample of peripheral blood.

The CDR3 corresponds to CASSYFVGVNTEAFF. The DNA sequence is TGTGCCAGCAGTTACTTTGTCGGTGTCAACACTGAAGCTTTCTTT. The sequence is built from TRBV6-6 and TRBJ1-1, with the D gene uncertain. Spanning cysteine to phenylalanine, the CDR3 consists of 15 amino acids. Of the read, only the CDR3 DNA is kept; its 45 bases are in frame from base 1. The CDR1 and CDR2 encoded by the germline V gene (reference sequence) are MNHNY and SVGAGI. Between the V and J ends, shortened by 1 base and 2 bases respectively, the junction contains 11 bases.